The TCR beta chain under discussion was sequenced for a study of blood T cell repertoires in COVID-19. The protocol was immunoSEQ multiplex PCR, while the TCRdb copy is restricted to in-frame clones and leaves out a portion. There are about 150,000 clones in the sample; roughly nine tenths occur only once, and 13% lies in the top ten. CDR1 KGHSH and CDR2 LQKENI come from the germline V gene. Germline trimming cut 4 bases from V and 2 bases from J; bases unmatched to any gene: 5. This CDR3 is 17 amino acids long. The TCR comes from a young man with COVID-19, enrolled during active disease. This chain connects TRBV18 to TRBJ2-2; 12 nucleotides agree with TRBD2. Sample: peripheral blood. The CDR3 region has the DNA TGTGCCAGCTCACTCTGGACTAGCGGGATAAACACCGGGGAGCTGTTTTTT. As protein: CASSLWTSGINTGELFF.